This entry lists 31 T cell receptor beta chains sequenced from one sample in a study of blood T cell repertoires in COVID-19. Profiling relied on immunoSEQ multiplex PCR, and the TCRdb table lists in-frame clones only, not all of them. Counted here are about 190,000 clones, 70% to 90% occurring once; the ten biggest clones make up 6.2%. The sequencing sample was made of peripheral blood. The source of these receptors is a woman between 35 and 50 years old who had recovered from COVID-19.

The gene calls are TRBV4-1 and TRBJ2-7, with D unclear. Trimming stripped 4 bases from V and 5 bases from J, with 12 bases between. CDR3 size: 13 residues. Germline V gives CDR1 MGHRA, CDR2 YSYEKL. The DNA of the CDR3 is TGCGCCAGCAGCCCGGGTCAATGGGACGAGCAGTACTTC. Its translation: CASSPGQWDEQYF.

The chain recombines TRBV29-1 with TRBJ2-1, with 9 nucleotides matching TRBD2. The CDR3 spans 14 residues. V shed 2 bases and J 4 bases; nucleotides not matched to a gene: 3. Germline values: CDR1 SQVTM, CDR2 ANQGSEA. The CDR3 loop is CSVETSGSYNEQFF. Here the CDR3 DNA reads TGCAGCGTTGAAACTAGCGGGTCGTACAATGAGCAGTTCTTC.

The genes are TRBV18 and TRBJ1-1; 7 bases map to TRBD1. The V and J ends lost 4 bases and 3 bases, in that order; junction bases with no gene match: 5. Germline-derived CDR1 and CDR2 are KGHSH and LQKENI. The length of the CDR3 is 14 residues. In DNA, the CDR3 is TGTGCCAGCTCACGGATTGACAGGGACACTGAAGCTTTCTTT. This encodes CASSRIDRDTEAFF.

This chain joins TRBV3-1 (or the pseudogene TRBV3-2) and TRBJ2-7; D is ambiguous. The CDR3 consists of 12 residues. V shed 2 bases and J shed 5 bases, with 7 bases lying between them. Germline loops: CDR1 LGHDT, CDR2 YNNKEL (reference sequence). The CDR3 region has the DNA TGTGCCAGCAGCCAAAGTGAGAACGAGCAGTACTTC. This sequence encodes CASSQSENEQYF.

The genes are TRBV7-2 and TRBJ2-3; 8 bases map to TRBD1. The CDR3 covers 13 residues. Germline trimming cut 5 bases from V and 7 bases from J; bases unmatched to any gene: 5. Germline V gene sequence: CDR1 SGHTA, CDR2 FQGNSA. The CDR3 DNA reads as TGTGCCAGCAGCACGACAGGGGAACATACGCAGTATTTT. Residues: CASSTTGEHTQYF.

V usage is TRBV7-9 and J usage is TRBJ2-5; 13 bases are a match to TRBD2. There are 16 residues in the CDR3. V was pared by 2 bases and J by 5 bases, with 5 bases of the junction left unmatched. Germline CDR1 is SEHNR and CDR2 is FQNEAQ (reference sequence). The CDR3 nucleotides read TGTGCCAGCAGCTTAACTAGCGGGAGGGCCGGGGAGACCCAGTACTTC. It translates to CASSLTSGRAGETQYF. Based on the CDR3 plus reference TRBV7-9 and TRBJ2-5, the full variable domain is DTGVSQNPRHKITKRGQNVTFRCDPISEHNRLYWYRQTLGQGPEFLTYFQNEAQLEKSRLLSDRFSAERPKGSFSTLEIQRTEQGDSAMYLCASSLTSGRAGETQYFGPGTRLLVL.

V and J are TRBV29-1 and TRBJ2-7; TRBD1 aligns across 9 bases. The CDR3 has 14 residues. Unmatched junction bases numbered 11, after V lost 6 bases and J lost 5 bases. Germline values: CDR1 SQVTM, CDR2 ANQGSEA. DNA for the CDR3: TGCAGCGTAACCCGACAGGGGGTCAGCAACGAGCAGTACTTC. Translation gives CSVTRQGVSNEQYF.

For this clone: The junction and the germline gene differ at one end; a read error may be behind it. The V gene is TRBV12-3 or TRBV12-4, the J gene TRBJ1-3; TRBD1 aligns across 7 bases. This CDR3 is built from 12 residues. The CDR3 loop reads CASSSAGGNTVF. The DNA of the CDR3 is TGTGCCAGCAGTTCCGCAGGGGGAAACACCGTTTTT.

The genes are TRBV5-1 and TRBJ2-2, with D maybe TRBD2 (6 bases). Trimming stripped 0 bases from V and 5 bases from J, with 14 bases between. The germline V gene encodes CDR1 SGHRS and CDR2 YFSETQ. The CDR3 length is 16 residues. CDR3 in amino acids: CASSLGLLGRTGELFF. The CDR3 region has the DNA TGCGCCAGCAGCTTGGGTCTATTGGGGAGGACCGGGGAGCTGTTTTTT.

The chain uses TRBV28 and TRBJ2-1; no clear D. Germline values: CDR1 MDHEN, CDR2 SYDVKM. This CDR3 has 14 residues. V lost 1 base, J lost 7 bases, and 11 bases lay in between. The CDR3 DNA reads as TGTGCCAGCAGTTTATCCCTAGAATGGAATGAGCAGTTCTTC. It codes for CASSLSLEWNEQFF.

This chain uses TRBV5-1 with TRBJ2-1; 11 nucleotides line up with TRBD2. The CDR3 is 15 amino acids. Unmatched junction bases numbered 5, after V lost 0 bases and J lost 9 bases. Germline V gives CDR1 SGHRS, CDR2 YFSETQ. Here the CDR3 reads CASSLVLAGEGEQFF. In DNA form, the CDR3 reads TGCGCCAGCAGCTTGGTACTAGCGGGAGAGGGTGAGCAGTTCTTC.

This clone was recorded a few times. The V gene is TRBV2, the J gene TRBJ2-1; 7 bases map to TRBD2. Trimming took 8 bases from V and 0 from J; bases not matched to a gene: 10. This CDR3 is built from 16 residues. The germline CDR1 and CDR2 sequences are SNHLY and FYNNEI. CDR3 sequence reads: CASGEGRGSSYNEQFF. For the CDR3, the DNA is TGTGCCAGCGGGGAGGGGCGGGGCAGCTCCTACAATGAGCAGTTCTTC.

This sequence joins TRBV12-5 and TRBJ2-5; TRBD2 matches 7 bases. The junction had 15 bases not matched to a gene; V was cut back by 1 base and J by 4 bases. The V gene's germline CDR1 is LGHNT and CDR2 FRNRAP. The CDR3 totals 18 residues. The CDR3 sequence: CASGLAPPGAGGGETQYF. As DNA, the CDR3 is TGTGCTAGTGGTTTGGCTCCCCCTGGAGCGGGCGGGGGAGAGACCCAGTACTTC.

This clone was detected once. The chain couples TRBV11-1 to TRBJ2-1, with 13 bases fitting TRBD2. Germline V gives CDR1 SGHAT, CDR2 FQDESV (reference sequence). V trimming: 3 bases; J trimming: 7 bases; junction bases outside the gene matches: 3. The CDR3 contains 15 residues. The CDR3: CASSFTSGRGNEQFF. The CDR3, as DNA: TGTGCCAGCAGCTTCACTAGCGGGAGGGGGAATGAGCAGTTCTTC.

The chain links TRBV10-3 to TRBJ2-5; D is possibly TRBD2 (6 bases). Germline lookup yields CDR1 ENHRY and CDR2 SYGVKD. Trimming took off 4 bases at V and 0 bases at J, with 9 bases between the two ends. CDR3 length: 14 amino acids. The CDR3 coding sequence is TGTGCCATCAGTGGGAGGGAGCACCAAGAGACCCAGTACTTC. Its protein is CAISGREHQETQYF.

V usage is TRBV30 and J usage is TRBJ2-7; D is perhaps TRBD1 (6 bases). The CDR3 extends over 17 amino acids. V was trimmed by 4 bases and J by 9 bases, leaving 31 bases between them. Germline V gene lookup returns CDR1 GTSNPN and CDR2 SVGIG (reference sequence). CDR3: CAWNPTDGAPKEGGQYF. The CDR3 bases are TGTGCCTGGAACCCAACGGATGGGGCACCAAAAGAAGGGGGGCAGTACTTC.

As concerns this clone: Within the sample, other DNA sequences also encode this same CDR3. This chain uses TRBV30 with TRBJ1-1; D call uncertain. The CDR3 runs 14 residues. Trimming took off 2 bases at V and 2 bases at J, with 12 bases between the two ends. CDR1 is GTSNPN and CDR2 is SVGIG in the germline V gene (reference sequence). The CDR3 DNA reads as TGTGCCTGGAGTCCGTTGACACCCAACACTGAAGCTTTCTTT. Translated: CAWSPLTPNTEAFF.

This chain uses TRBV19 with TRBJ1-5, with 8 positions matching TRBD1. This CDR3 region has 15 residues. Germline assignment: CDR1 LNHDA and CDR2 SQIVND (reference sequence). J lost 0 bases, V lost 6 bases, and 4 bases had no gene match. CDR3: CASSWTGYSNQPQHF. DNA for the CDR3: TGTGCCAGTAGCTGGACAGGGTATAGCAATCAGCCCCAGCATTTT. The full variable domain, rest sourced from reference TRBV19 and TRBJ1-5, is DGGITQSPKYLFRKEGQNVTLSCEQNLNHDAMYWYRQDPGQGLRLIYYSQIVNDFQKGDIAEGYSVSREKKESFPLTVTSAQKNPTAFYLCASSWTGYSNQPQHFGDGTRLSIL.

The chain recombines TRBV7-9 with TRBJ1-2; D is unclear. The germline V gene has CDR1 SEHNR and CDR2 FQNEAQ (reference sequence). The CDR3 totals 14 residues. Trimming took off 3 bases at V and 4 bases at J, with 12 bases between the two ends. The CDR3 protein is CASSFDSRGYGYTF. The CDR3, as DNA: TGTGCCAGCAGCTTCGATTCTAGAGGCTATGGCTACACCTTC.

This chain uses TRBV18 with TRBJ2-2; TRBD1 is a possible D gene (5 bases). The length of the CDR3 is 14 residues. V was pared by 3 bases and J by 6 bases, with 11 bases between. The germline V gene has CDR1 KGHSH and CDR2 LQKENI. For the CDR3, the DNA is TGTGCCAGCTCACCGGGCAGGGCGTCCGGGGAGCTGTTTTTT. This encodes CASSPGRASGELFF.

The chain links TRBV5-1 to TRBJ1-1, with TRBD1 identical over 7 bases. V was clipped by 0 bases and J by 3 bases; unmatched bases: 2. CDR1 is SGHRS, CDR2 YFSETQ, per germline. The CDR3 is made up of 14 amino acids. CDR3 loop: CASSLGGQYTEAFF. The CDR3 coding sequence is TGCGCCAGCAGCTTGGGGGGACAGTACACTGAAGCTTTCTTT.

J is TRBJ2-7 and V is TRBV28; 9 bases fit TRBD1. CDR3 length: 14 amino acids. V shed 8 bases and J 4 bases; nucleotides not matched to a gene: 9. Germline values: CDR1 MDHEN, CDR2 SYDVKM. The CDR3 coding sequence is TGTGCCAGCGGATCCGGACAGGGGCGATACGAGCAGTACTTC. Amino acid sequence: CASGSGQGRYEQYF.

The chain links TRBV11-1 to TRBJ2-7; possibly TRBD2 for D (5 bases). In germline, CDR1 is SGHAT, CDR2 FQDESV (reference sequence). This CDR3 has 15 amino acids. Trimming cost V 5 bases and J 7 bases, with 21 bases left between them. CDR3 sequence: CASSRAGLITVEQYF. The CDR3 coding sequence is TGTGCCAGCAGCCGCGCCGGACTTATAACGGTTGAGCAGTACTTC.

V is TRBV3-1 (or the pseudogene TRBV3-2) and J is TRBJ1-1; unclear D gene. CDR1 is LGHDT and CDR2 is YNNKEL in the germline V gene (reference sequence). With 4 bases removed from V and 3 bases from J, the gap between germline ends came to 9 bases. The CDR3 has 13 amino acids. The DNA for the CDR3 is TGTGCCAGCAGCCCCCCTCCCTACACTGAAGCTTTCTTT. As protein: CASSPPPYTEAFF.

Comment on this clone: Other nucleotide sequences from this sample produce the same CDR3. The rearrangement joins TRBV19 to TRBJ2-1; TRBD2 matches at 7 bases. The CDR3 totals 15 residues. Germline lookup yields CDR1 LNHDA and CDR2 SQIVND (reference sequence). V lost 1 base and J lost 4; bases outside the gene matches: 4. This chain's CDR3 is CASSIGASGYNEQFF. In DNA form, the CDR3 reads TGTGCCAGTAGTATAGGGGCTAGCGGTTACAATGAGCAGTTCTTC. Filled out from reference TRBV19 and TRBJ2-1, the complete variable domain reads DGGITQSPKYLFRKEGQNVTLSCEQNLNHDAMYWYRQDPGQGLRLIYYSQIVNDFQKGDIAEGYSVSREKKESFPLTVTSAQKNPTAFYLCASSIGASGYNEQFFGPGTRLTVL.

The chain uses TRBV28 and TRBJ2-7; 8 nucleotides align to TRBD2. With 8 bases clipped from V and 0 bases from J, the junction kept 9 bases outside the gene matches. The length of the CDR3 is 15 residues. In germline, CDR1 is MDHEN, CDR2 SYDVKM. The CDR3 here is CASAETSDFSYEQYF. DNA of the CDR3: TGTGCCAGCGCAGAGACTAGCGACTTCTCCTACGAGCAGTACTTC.

This rearrangement joins TRBV11-1 to TRBJ2-7; 11 bases align to TRBD2. The length of the CDR3 is 14 residues. With V trimmed by 5 bases and J by 3 bases, 3 bases remained unmatched. Germline values: CDR1 SGHAT, CDR2 FQDESV (reference sequence). The CDR3 region is CASSPGTSGYEQYF. CDR3 coding DNA: TGTGCCAGCAGCCCAGGGACTAGCGGCTACGAGCAGTACTTC.

This chain joins TRBV29-1 and TRBJ2-1; the match to TRBD2 covers 13 bases. Losses at the gene ends were 7 bases for V and 8 bases for J; bases not matched to a gene: 11. Germline values: CDR1 SQVTM, CDR2 ANQGSEA. The CDR3 sequence is 15 residues long. As DNA, the CDR3 is TGCAGCGCACATAAAGTAGGACTAGCGGGAGATGAGCAGTTCTTC. The encoded protein is CSAHKVGLAGDEQFF.

This chain uses TRBV7-9 with TRBJ2-7; 12 bases are shared with TRBD2. V shed 5 bases, J shed 3 bases, and the junction held 8 bases outside the gene matches. The CDR3 is 16 residues long. Germline V gene data show CDR1 as SEHNR and CDR2 as FQNEAQ (reference sequence). CDR3 sequence (DNA): TGTGCCAGCAGCCAAGGACTAGCGGGGAACTTCTACGAGCAGTACTTC. Amino acid sequence: CASSQGLAGNFYEQYF.

The chain is built from TRBV29-1 and TRBJ2-3, with 11 bases that match TRBD1. Germline V CDR1 and CDR2: SQVTM, ANQGSEA. Trimming at V came to 7 bases and at J to 4 bases, leaving 4 bases not matched to a gene. There are 13 residues in the CDR3. This chain's CDR3 is CSAPGQGADTQYF. The CDR3 nucleotides read TGCAGCGCACCGGGACAGGGGGCAGATACGCAGTATTTT.

A single count supports this clone. The chain recombines TRBV29-1 with TRBJ2-1, with TRBD2 identical over 7 bases. Trimming cost V 4 bases and J 5 bases; bases outside gene matches: 8. This CDR3 is built from 14 residues. The V gene's germline CDR1 is SQVTM and CDR2 ANQGSEA. The DNA for the CDR3 is TGCAGCGTTGTGGGGGGGTACGAGGACAATGAGCAGTTCTTC. It is translated as CSVVGGYEDNEQFF.